Listed below are T cell receptor beta chains from one sample, sequenced in a study of beta chain features in type 1 diabetes. Assay: immunoSEQ multiplex PCR; the TCRdb copy retains only in-frame clones and omits some. The sample lists roughly 47,000 clones, around 45% occurring once. The sequenced sample consisted of stem cell memory CD4+ T cells from blood. The receptors stem from a man aged 25-40 years with type 1 diabetes. CDR3s include the opening cysteine and the closing phenylalanine or tryptophan. Fields, in order: V gene, J gene, D gene, clone size, CDR3 protein, CDR3 DNA. The D gene is left open where the match is weak. Some rows mark clone size as missing; the rest say once, few, many or name a class of expanded clone.

>TRBV2|TRBJ2-4|TRBD2|.
CASRGGAGAKNIQYF
TGTGCCAGCAGGGGAGGGGCGGGGGCCAAAAACATTCAGTACTTC
>TRBV7-3|TRBJ2-7|TRBD1|.
CASSSGTGDEQYF
TGTGCCAGCAGCTCCGGGACAGGTGACGAGCAGTACTTC
>TRBV19|TRBJ2-7|TRBD2|.
CASSFVAGAVGEQYF
TGTGCCAGTAGTTTCGTAGCGGGAGCGGTTGGCGAGCAGTACTTC
>TRBV23-1|TRBJ1-1|.|few
CASSQSRANTEAFF
TGCGCCAGCAGTCAATCGAGAGCGAACACTGAAGCTTTCTTT
>TRBV7-2|TRBJ1-5|.|.
CASSFLYQPQHF
TGTGCCAGCAGCTTTTTATATCAGCCCCAGCATTTT
>TRBV7-2|TRBJ2-3|.|.
CASSINRGTDTQYF
TGTGCCAGCAGCATCAACCGGGGCACAGATACGCAGTATTTT
>TRBV6-6|TRBJ1-1|.|.
CASSYSSRTEAFF
TGTGCCAGCAGTTACTCCTCCCGCACTGAAGCTTTCTTT
>TRBV6-6|TRBJ1-2|TRBD1|few
CASSRLGQGRNYGYTF
TGTGCCAGCAGTCGCCTTGGACAGGGTAGAAACTATGGCTACACCTTC
>TRBV7-9|TRBJ1-3|.|.
CASSQDLVGTIYF
TGTGCCAGCAGCCAAGATCTGGTCGGGACCATATATTTT
>TRBV5-1|TRBJ2-5|.|.
CASSFEGSGETQYF
TGCGCCAGCAGCTTTGAGGGATCTGGAGAGACCCAGTACTTC
>TRBV5-4|TRBJ2-5|.|.
CASSLSGSETQYF
TGTGCCAGCAGCTTGTCCGGGTCAGAGACCCAGTACTTC
>TRBV10-3|TRBJ1-5|.|.
CAISLGDSNQPQHF
TGTGCCATCAGTCTAGGGGATAGCAATCAGCCCCAGCATTTT
>TRBV9|TRBJ1-3|TRBD1|.
CASAGTWTGSSGNTIYF
TGTGCCAGCGCAGGCACGTGGACAGGCAGCTCTGGAAACACCATATATTTT
>TRBV9|TRBJ2-5|.|.
CASSVASGYAGTQYF
TGTGCCAGCAGCGTAGCCAGCGGGTATGCGGGGACCCAGTACTTC
>TRBV2|TRBJ1-1|.|.
CATRGATEAFF
TGTGCCACGCGGGGCGCGACTGAAGCTTTCTTT
>TRBV18|TRBJ1-1|.|.
CASSSYGGDTEAFF
TGTGCCAGCTCATCTTACGGTGGTGACACTGAAGCTTTCTTT
>TRBV30|TRBJ2-2|TRBD1|.
CAWGTGFGELFF
TGTGCCTGGGGGACAGGGTTCGGGGAGCTGTTTTTT
>TRBV7-9|TRBJ2-7|.|.
CASSLLNYEQYF
TGTGCCAGCAGCCTCTTAAACTACGAGCAGTACTTC
>TRBV5-4|TRBJ1-4|TRBD1|few
CASSLGTGREKLFF
TGTGCCAGCAGCTTGGGGACAGGGCGGGAAAAACTGTTTTTT
>TRBV6-1|TRBJ1-2|TRBD1|.
CASVQGMYGYTF
TGTGCCAGCGTACAGGGGATGTATGGCTACACCTTC
>TRBV5-4|TRBJ2-7|.|few
CASSRSTTDGRWEQYF
TGTGCCAGCAGCCGATCGACAACCGACGGTCGTTGGGAGCAGTACTTC
>TRBV7-8|TRBJ1-1|.|.
CASSPLGGNTEAFF
TGTGCCAGCAGCCCCCTGGGGGGAAACACTGAAGCTTTCTTT
>TRBV21-1|TRBJ2-2|.|.
CASRPEGKGQDPNTGELFF
TGTGCCAGCAGACCTGAGGGGAAGGGACAGGACCCGAACACCGGGGAGCTGTTTTTT
>TRBV5-1|TRBJ2-3|TRBD1|.
CASSEDRGGDTQYF
TGCGCCAGCAGCGAGGACAGGGGAGGGGATACGCAGTATTTT
>TRBV5-1|TRBJ2-5|.|few
CASRLGLGVAAQYF
TGCGCCAGCAGACTTGGACTCGGCGTTGCGGCCCAGTACTTC
>TRBV10-3|TRBJ1-2|.|.
CAISERGSYGYTF
TGTGCCATCAGTGAGAGGGGAAGTTATGGCTACACCTTC
>TRBV20-1|TRBJ1-3|.|few
CSARRGNTIYF
TGCAGTGCGCGGAGGGGAAACACCATATATTTT
>TRBV5-4|TRBJ2-2|TRBD1|.
CASSLKTGPKRELFF
TGTGCCAGCAGCTTGAAGACAGGGCCTAAGAGGGAGCTGTTTTTT
>TRBV7-2|TRBJ1-2|TRBD1|few
CASSTRPGGLPQGGYTF
TGTGCCAGCAGCACAAGGCCAGGGGGCCTACCCCAGGGTGGCTACACCTTC
>TRBV10-3|TRBJ1-1|TRBD1|.
CAIRGQGMNTEAFF
TGTGCCATCAGAGGACAGGGGATGAACACTGAAGCTTTCTTT
>TRBV21-1|TRBJ2-7|.|.
CASRNPGDGEQYF
TGTGCCAGCAGAAATCCCGGAGACGGCGAGCAGTACTTC
>TRBV6-5|TRBJ1-5|.|.
CASSYFRNQPQHF
TGTGCCAGCAGTTACTTCAGAAATCAGCCCCAGCATTTT
>TRBV5-1|TRBJ2-1|.|.
CASSGGLRPPYNEQFF
TGCGCCAGCAGCGGGGGCCTACGTCCCCCCTACAATGAGCAGTTCTTC
>TRBV10-2|TRBJ2-5|.|few
CASRQTQETQYF
TGCGCCAGCCGACAGACACAAGAGACCCAGTACTTC
>TRBV15|TRBJ2-1|TRBD2|.
CATSRVGGRPYNEQFF
TGTGCCACCAGCAGAGTAGGCGGGAGGCCATACAATGAGCAGTTCTTC
>TRBV28|TRBJ1-1|TRBD1|.
CASSLMDRDNEAFF
TGTGCCAGCAGTTTGATGGACAGGGATAATGAAGCTTTCTTT
>TRBV6-1|TRBJ2-7|.|.
CASAWTVSYEQYF
TGTGCCAGCGCCTGGACAGTCTCCTACGAGCAGTACTTC
>TRBV29-1|TRBJ1-1|.|.
CSVALLTMKAFF
TGCAGCGTTGCTCTTTTAACTATGAAAGCTTTCTTT
>TRBV29-1|TRBJ2-3|.|.
CSSSGRGYTDTQYF
TGCAGCTCGTCAGGGCGGGGTTACACAGATACGCAGTATTTT
>TRBV29-1|TRBJ2-7|.|few
CSVGLTTGSYEQYF
TGCAGCGTTGGCCTGACTACCGGCTCCTACGAGCAGTACTTC
>TRBV28|TRBJ2-5|.|.
CASSLWGGETQYF
TGTGCCAGCAGTTTATGGGGGGGAGAGACCCAGTACTTC
>TRBV28|TRBJ2-6|.|once
CASSSPGSGANVLTF
TGTGCCAGCAGTTCCCCCGGGAGTGGGGCCAACGTCCTGACTTTC
>TRBV7-9|TRBJ2-2|TRBD1|.
CASSVGQGAGELFF
TGTGCCAGCAGCGTGGGACAGGGGGCCGGGGAGCTGTTTTTT
>TRBV18|TRBJ2-7|.|.
CASSVQTDSYEQYF
TGTGCCAGCTCAGTACAGACAGACTCCTACGAGCAGTACTTC
>TRBV6-6|TRBJ1-2|.|.
CASSYRRVDYGYTF
TGTGCCAGCAGTTACCGCCGGGTGGACTATGGCTACACCTTC
>TRBV7-3|TRBJ2-3|TRBD2|.
CASSLGTSGTDTQYF
TGTGCCAGCAGCTTAGGGACTAGCGGCACAGATACGCAGTATTTT
>TRBV29-1|TRBJ1-5|.|.
CSVEVSGANQPQHF
TGCAGCGTTGAGGTGTCAGGGGCCAATCAGCCCCAGCATTTT
>TRBV6-5|TRBJ2-7|.|few
CAREQDPNEQYF
TGTGCCAGAGAACAGGATCCCAACGAGCAGTACTTC
>TRBV7-8|TRBJ1-1|.|few
CASSLAVGGPQGAFF
TGTGCCAGCAGCTTGGCGGTCGGTGGACCCCAGGGAGCTTTCTTT
>TRBV6-5|TRBJ2-7|.|few
CASSYDNRRSYEQYF
TGTGCCAGCAGTTACGACAACAGGCGCTCCTACGAGCAGTACTTC
>TRBV4-2|TRBJ2-7|TRBD2|.
CASSQEQAGGYEQYF
TGTGCCAGCAGCCAAGAACAAGCGGGAGGCTACGAGCAGTACTTC
>TRBV7-9|TRBJ1-3|.|.
CASSSDIGRNTIYF
TGTGCCAGCAGCTCGGACATTGGACGAAACACCATATATTTT
>TRBV4-2|TRBJ2-3|.|few
CASSQGLVRGLPDTQYF
TGTGCCAGCAGCCAAGGACTGGTTAGAGGGCTCCCAGATACGCAGTATTTT
>TRBV7-9|TRBJ2-2|.|few
CASSSLAGTGELFF
TGTGCCAGCAGCTCTCTGGCGGGAACCGGGGAGCTGTTTTTT
>TRBV10-3|TRBJ2-1|TRBD2|.
CAARLAGAHEQFF
TGTGCCGCGAGACTAGCGGGAGCCCATGAGCAGTTCTTC
>TRBV5-4|TRBJ1-1|TRBD1|.
CASSWGQLNTEAFF
TGTGCCAGCAGCTGGGGACAGCTGAACACTGAAGCTTTCTTT